Following are 19 T cell receptor beta chains from one sample sequenced in a study of regulatory T cells in long-lasting Graves disease. Construction of TCR beta libraries relied on iRepertoire HTBI primers and on Arm-PCR targeting CDR3 regions. TCRdb fed the multiplex PCR reads into MiXCR, producing one record per CDR3 protein. The sample contains about 460,000 distinct CDR3 sequences, 14% of which appear only once. Time point meaning: newly diagnosed GD, antithyroid drugs for less than 3 months. Researchers made the TCR library from RNA that was extracted from PBMCs. The same sample was also used in a study of T cells in Graves' hyperthyroidism and ophthalmopathy.

The material was peripheral blood mononuclear cells (PBMCs), obtained at new diagnosis, from a patient treated with antithyroid drugs. Source of these receptors: a woman aged 50 to 65 with Graves disease.

This clonotype was counted many times. The chain is built from TRBV7-3 and TRBJ1-5; 8 nucleotides agree with TRBD1. The ends lost 0 bases at V and 4 bases at J; junction bases unmatched: 8. This CDR3 contains 17 residues. Germline V gene lookup returns CDR1 SGHTA and CDR2 FQGTGA. The CDR3 coding sequence is TGTGCCAGCAGCTTAACGTCCAGGGGGCGTACTAATCAGCCCCAGCATTTT. Amino acids: CASSLTSRGRTNQPQHF.

The sample holds many counts of this clonotype. Here the CDR3 reads CASSPTFTGIYSNQPQHF. The CDR3 DNA reads TGTGCCAGCAGTCCTACGTTTACAGGGATTTATAGCAATCAGCCCCAGCATTTT. V and J are TRBV27 and TRBJ1-5; a weak D match, TRBD1 (6 bases). V lost 5 bases and J lost 0, with 20 bases in between. CDR1 is MNHEY and CDR2 is SMNVEV in the germline V gene (reference sequence). CDR3 length: 18 amino acids.

This chain joins TRBV28 and TRBJ2-7; D possibly uses TRBD1 or TRBD2 (7 bases each). V lost 5 bases and J 5 bases, leaving 13 bases between the germline ends. Per germline, CDR1 MDHEN and CDR2 SYDVKM. The CDR3 covers 13 residues. The CDR3 loop reads CASSHRGLNEQYF. CDR3 in DNA: TGTGCCAGCAGTCACAGGGGACTAAACGAGCAGTACTTC.

This clonotype was detected many times. CDR3 DNA: TGTGCCAGCAGCCTTACGGGACAGGGTGGCGAGACCCAGTACTTC. This translates into CASSLTGQGGETQYF. The rearrangement uses TRBV13 and TRBJ2-5; TRBD1 agrees at 9 bases. CDR1 PRHDT and CDR2 FYEKMQ come from the germline V gene (reference sequence). Germline trimming cut 5 bases from V and 5 bases from J; bases unmatched to any gene: 9. The CDR3 has 15 amino acids. The entire variable domain, with the rest obtained from reference TRBV13 and TRBJ2-5, is as follows: AAGVIQSPRHLIKEKRETATLKCYPIPRHDTVYWYQQGPGQDPQFLISFYEKMQSDKGSIPDRFSAQQFSDYHSELNMSSLELGDSALYFCASSLTGQGGETQYFGPGTRLLVL.

This clonotype was picked up many times. This chain connects TRBV9 to TRBJ2-1; no clear D gene. The germline gives CDR1 SGDLS, CDR2 YYNGEE. The ends were cut back, 3 bases at V and 0 bases at J, with 13 bases in the middle. The CDR3 has 16 amino acids. The CDR3 bases are TGTGCCAGCAGCGCAAGGAAGACGAGCTCCTACAATGAGCAGTTCTTC. This codes for CASSARKTSSYNEQFF.

This clonotype was recorded at least ten times. The junction departs from the called germline gene at one end, perhaps through a read error. V and J are TRBV2 and TRBJ2-1; TRBD2 agrees at 7 bases. The CDR3 covers 16 residues. Germline V lookup: CDR1 SNHLY, CDR2 FYNNEI. CDR3 in amino acids: CASREVLARQYNEQFF. CDR3 in DNA: TGTGCCAGCAGAGAAGTACTAGCGCGCCAGTACAATGAGCAGTTCTTC.

This clonotype was picked up a small number of times. V gene TRBV29-1 combines with J gene TRBJ2-2; TRBD2 matches 8 bases. Germline assignment: CDR1 SQVTM and CDR2 ANQGSEA. V dropped 4 bases and J dropped 6; count of bases not matched to a gene: 7. CDR3 length equals 14 residues. The CDR3 bases are TGCAGCGTTGCCGACGGGAGGGGTCCCGGGGAGCTGTTTTTT. Encoded protein: CSVADGRGPGELFF.

Concerning this clonotype: It may be a read error: a sequence one base away is much more abundant. The chain is built from TRBV7-9 and TRBJ2-1, with TRBD2 matching over 12 bases. The CDR3 loop spans 16 amino acids. Per germline, CDR1 SEHNR and CDR2 FQNEAQ (reference sequence). With V trimmed by 1 base and J by 10 bases, 8 bases remained unmatched. CDR3 residues: CASSLVPSGRVDEQFF. CDR3 coding DNA: TGTGCCAGCAGCTTAGTGCCTAGCGGGAGGGTCGACGAGCAGTTCTTC.

This clonotype was recorded a few times. The gene calls are TRBV5-1 and TRBJ2-5; 8 bases align to TRBD2. V lost 0 bases and J lost 5; bases outside the gene matches: 9. The CDR3 covers 16 residues. Germline-derived CDR1 and CDR2 are SGHRS and YFSETQ. CDR3 nucleotide sequence: TGCGCCAGCAGCTTGGTCGAGAGCGGGAGAGGGGAGACCCAGTACTTC. Amino acid sequence: CASSLVESGRGETQYF.

A note on this clonotype: Since a much larger clone is just one base distant, this may be a read error. This sequence joins TRBV5-1 and TRBJ2-5, with 8 bases aligning to TRBD1. TRBJ2-1 matches the DNA end more closely, so the J call is doubtful. The V gene's germline CDR1 is SGHRS and CDR2 YFSETQ. This CDR3 is 15 amino acids long. CDR3 in DNA: TGCGCCAGCAGCTTGGGCCAGGGGGCAGAGAATGAGCAGTTCTTC. This sequence encodes CASSLGQGAENEQFF.

The sample holds many counts of this clonotype. J is TRBJ2-1 and V is TRBV2; 14 positions agree with TRBD2. Trimming took 4 bases from V and 4 from J; bases not matched to a gene: 12. The germline gives CDR1 SNHLY, CDR2 FYNNEI. The CDR3 covers 19 residues. The CDR3 protein is CASSGPRLAGGRIYNEQFF. In DNA, the CDR3 is TGTGCCAGCAGTGGGCCCCGACTAGCGGGAGGGAGGATTTACAATGAGCAGTTCTTC.

This clonotype was seen ten or more times. V is TRBV13 and J is TRBJ2-7, with 9 bases fitting TRBD1. This CDR3 comprises 16 residues. Per germline, CDR1 PRHDT and CDR2 FYEKMQ (reference sequence). V shed 4 bases and J 4 bases; nucleotides not matched to a gene: 11. The CDR3 coding sequence is TGTGCCAGCAGCTCGACGTTTACAGGGGGCGCTTACGAGCAGTACTTC. Translation gives CASSSTFTGGAYEQYF.

This clonotype was observed many times. The chain couples TRBV28 to TRBJ2-7, with 7 nucleotides matching TRBD2. Germline V gene data show CDR1 as MDHEN and CDR2 as SYDVKM. The CDR3 spans 16 residues. J was trimmed by 1 base and V by 1 base; bases with no gene match: 7. CDR3 protein: CASSLSGGSPSYEQYF. The DNA of the CDR3 is TGTGCCAGCAGTTTATCCGGGGGGTCCCCGTCCTACGAGCAGTACTTC. The complete variable domain, with remaining parts taken from reference TRBV28 and TRBJ2-7, reads DVKVTQSSRYLVKRTGEKVFLECVQDMDHENMFWYRQDPGLGLRLIYFSYDVKMKEKGDIPEGYSVSREKKERFSLILESASTNQTSMYLCASSLSGGSPSYEQYFGPGTRLTVT.

This clonotype was seen repeatedly, ten times or more. The CDR3 DNA sequence: TGCGCCAGCAGCTTGGTAGGACTAGCGGAATACAATGAGCAGTTCTTC. Residues: CASSLVGLAEYNEQFF. The V gene is TRBV5-1, the J gene TRBJ2-1; TRBD2 aligns across 10 bases. From germline, CDR1 is SGHRS and CDR2 YFSETQ. The CDR3 consists of 16 residues. V gave up 0 bases and J gave up 4 bases; unmatched junction bases: 4.

The gene calls are TRBV2 and TRBJ2-3, with D tentatively TRBD1 (5 bases). CDR3 size: 17 residues. Deletions cut 3 bases from V and 0 bases from J, with 16 bases between. Germline V gene sequence: CDR1 SNHLY, CDR2 FYNNEI. Here the CDR3 reads CASSERSTVTSTDTQYF. Written as DNA, the CDR3 is TGTGCCAGCAGTGAGAGATCGACAGTAACTAGCACAGATACGCAGTATTTT.

This clonotype has at least ten counts. V is TRBV5-1 and J is TRBJ2-3; D possibly corresponds to TRBD1 (6 bases). The V end lost 4 bases, the J end lost 2 bases, and 11 bases lay between the germline ends. The CDR3 is 14 amino acids. The germline V gene encodes CDR1 SGHRS and CDR2 YFSETQ. In nucleotides, the CDR3 is TGCGCCAGCAGCCGTTTGGGGGCCACAGATACGCAGTATTTT. The encoded protein is CASSRLGATDTQYF.

This clonotype was found a few times. This sequence joins TRBV7-3 and TRBJ2-3; 9 bases are a match to TRBD2. CDR1 and CDR2 from the germline V gene are SGHTA and FQGTGA. V trimming: 4 bases; J trimming: 0 bases; junction bases outside the gene matches: 5. The CDR3 is 16 amino acids. The CDR3 DNA is TGTGCCAGCAGCTATGGCGGGAGGGGGAGCACAGATACGCAGTATTTT. It encodes CASSYGGRGSTDTQYF.

This chain uses TRBV4-2 with TRBJ1-4; perhaps TRBD1 as D (5 bases). The length of the CDR3 is 17 residues. Germline V gene sequence: CDR1 LGHNA, CDR2 YNFKEQ. The ends were cut back, 0 bases at V and 0 bases at J, with 11 bases in the middle. The CDR3 is CASSQELGVATNEKLFF. The CDR3, as DNA: TGTGCCAGCAGCCAAGAGTTGGGGGTTGCAACTAATGAAAAACTGTTTTTT.

This clonotype was detected a few times. This rearrangement joins TRBV7-3 to TRBJ2-2; the D call may be TRBD1 or TRBD2 (5 bases each). Germline values: CDR1 SGHTA, CDR2 FQGTGA. V was pared by 1 base and J by 5 bases, with 17 bases between. The CDR3 runs to 17 residues. In nucleotides, the CDR3 is TGTGCCAGCAGCTTAAGCCCAAGGGGAGCGCTGACCGGGGAGCTGTTTTTT. Translated: CASSLSPRGALTGELFF.